The next 15 T cell receptor beta chains were all read from a single sample in a study of T cells in Graves' hyperthyroidism and ophthalmopathy. The TCR beta CDR3 regions underwent amplification using RNA transcripts as the source. TCR CDR3 regions were first amplified by RT-PCR with HTBI primers. TCRdb recomputed calls from the multiplex PCR reads with MiXCR, one row per CDR3 protein. The sample yields around 660,000 distinct CDR3 sequences, nearly 45% seen once. Sequencing input: peripheral blood or thyroid tissue (not recorded which). Receptor source: an adult man with Graves' disease, either hyperthyroidism or ophthalmopathy (not recorded which).

The genes are TRBV20-1 and TRBJ1-5; tentative D call: TRBD1 (5 bases). This CDR3 has 13 residues. The V end lost 5 bases, the J end lost 8 bases, and 16 bases lay between the germline ends. Germline assignment: CDR1 DFQATT and CDR2 SNEGSKA (reference sequence). The DNA for the CDR3 is TGCAGTGCTGCACCGGGACTAGCGGAGCCCCAGCATTTT. This gives the protein CSAAPGLAEPQHF.

This chain uses TRBV29-1 with TRBJ2-2, with D perhaps being TRBD1 or TRBD2 (5 bases each). This CDR3 spans 13 amino acids. Germline values: CDR1 SQVTM, CDR2 ANQGSEA. Trimming removed 7 bases from V and 1 base from J, with 10 bases in between. DNA of the CDR3: TGCAGCGGGGGACGGATGAACACCGGGGAGCTGTTTTTT. Translating gives CSGGRMNTGELFF.

V gene TRBV24-1 combines with J gene TRBJ2-6, with D possibly being TRBD2 (5 bases). The CDR3 consists of 15 residues. Germline V gives CDR1 KGHDR, CDR2 SFDVKD. V shed 6 bases and J shed 6 bases, with 14 bases lying between them. The CDR3 sequence: CATSYRGAKANVLTF. CDR3 DNA sequence: TGTGCCACCAGTTACCGGGGTGCCAAGGCCAACGTCCTGACTTTC.

This clonotype was counted a few times. CDR3 in DNA: TGTGCCAGCAGTGCCGGACGGCGTAAAGAGACCCAGTACTTC. This encodes CASSAGRRKETQYF. The chain is built from TRBV7-6 and TRBJ2-5, with no clear D. Per the germline V gene, CDR1 is SGHVS and CDR2 is FNYEAQ. Deletions cut 6 bases from V and 3 bases from J, with 14 bases between. The CDR3 consists of 14 residues.

Worth noting for this clonotype: This may arise from a read error, as a much more abundant clone is one base away. The V and J genes are TRBV5-5 and TRBJ1-2, with D possibly TRBD1 on 6 matching bases. This CDR3 region has 14 residues. The V gene's germline CDR1 is SGHKS and CDR2 YYEKEE (reference sequence). The CDR3 region is CASSLDSGGVGYTF. The CDR3 DNA reads TGCGCCAGCAGCTTGGACAGCGGTGGTGTTGGCTACACCTTC.

V usage is TRBV5-1 and J usage is TRBJ2-7; 13 nucleotides align to TRBD2. The CDR3 is 14 residues long. Germline assignment: CDR1 SGHRS and CDR2 YFSETQ. With V trimmed by 3 bases and J by 6 bases, 3 bases remained unmatched. CDR3 amino acids: CASSWGTSGTEQYF. The CDR3 DNA reads as TGCGCCAGCAGCTGGGGGACTAGCGGGACCGAGCAGTACTTC.

As to this clonotype: Given a much more abundant clone one base away, this may be a read error. This chain joins TRBV10-3 and TRBJ1-3; 7 positions match TRBD1. Germline V CDR1 and CDR2: ENHRY, SYGVKD. CDR3 length equals 16 residues. The V gene end was trimmed by 2 bases and the J gene end by 0 bases; junction bases not matched to a gene: 4. This CDR3 reads CAISETGQISGNTIYF. In DNA form, the CDR3 reads TGTGCCATCAGTGAGACGGGACAGATCTCTGGAAACACCATATATTTT.

This chain uses TRBV7-9 with TRBJ2-7; TRBD1 matches at 7 bases. From germline, CDR1 is SEHNR and CDR2 FQNEAQ (reference sequence). The CDR3 totals 15 residues. The J segment lost 1 base and the V segment lost 2 bases, leaving 5 bases of the junction unmatched. The DNA of the CDR3 is TGTGCCAGCAGCTTACAGTTCAGGGGGTCCTACGAGCAGTACTTC. Protein sequence: CASSLQFRGSYEQYF.

This clonotype was observed many times. The chain employs TRBV7-9 and TRBJ1-5; D remains unclear. Trimming took 2 bases from V and 4 from J, leaving 9 bases between them. This CDR3 contains 14 residues. Germline loops: CDR1 SEHNR, CDR2 FQNEAQ (reference sequence). The CDR3 spells CASSLSQSNQPQHF. CDR3 DNA: TGTGCCAGCAGCTTATCTCAGAGTAATCAGCCCCAGCATTTT.

This chain uses TRBV20-1 with TRBJ2-7; D gene ambiguous. Germline V gene data show CDR1 as DFQATT and CDR2 as SNEGSKA (reference sequence). V gave up 0 bases and J gave up 4 bases, with 13 bases separating them. CDR3 length: 14 residues. In nucleotides, the CDR3 is TGCAGTGCTAGAGATAAGGGTAGTCTTTACGAGCAGTACTTC. It yields the protein CSARDKGSLYEQYF.

This chain connects TRBV19 to TRBJ2-5, with TRBD1 matching 11 bases. The CDR3 totals 16 residues. The germline V gene has CDR1 LNHDA and CDR2 SQIVND (reference sequence). V lost 1 base to trimming and J lost 5 bases; unmatched junction nucleotides: 6. Here the CDR3 reads CASSIGGTGGLETQYF. CDR3 DNA: TGTGCCAGTAGTATAGGTGGGACAGGGGGACTGGAGACCCAGTACTTC.

This clonotype has only one observation. The chain uses TRBV29-1 and TRBJ1-5, with D possibly matching TRBD1 (5 bases). V lost 4 bases and J lost 3, with 13 bases in between. Per germline, CDR1 SQVTM and CDR2 ANQGSEA. The CDR3 has 14 residues. The CDR3 coding sequence is TGCAGCGTTGGTGGCGGGGACCACAATCAGCCCCAGCATTTT. It is translated as CSVGGGDHNQPQHF.

The chain combines TRBV20-1 with TRBJ2-7; D may be TRBD1 or TRBD2 (5 bases each). This CDR3 has 13 residues. CDR1 is DFQATT, CDR2 SNEGSKA, per germline (reference sequence). Trimming shortened V by 3 bases and J by 2 bases, and 11 bases separated the two germline ends. The CDR3 DNA reads as TGCAGTGCTAGCCGGGGACCAACCTACGAGCAGTACTTC. It is translated as CSASRGPTYEQYF.

V usage is TRBV12-3 or TRBV12-4 and J usage is TRBJ2-7; TRBD1 matches 9 bases. The CDR3 contains 14 residues. V was pared by 6 bases and J by 5 bases, with 8 bases of the junction left unmatched. CDR3 loop: CASRQGQGKHEQYF. CDR3 DNA sequence: TGTGCCAGCAGGCAGGGACAGGGAAAGCACGAGCAGTACTTC.

In its sample, this clonotype was seen a few times. This rearrangement joins TRBV7-9 to TRBJ1-2; the D is unclear. Germline-derived CDR1 and CDR2 are SEHNR and FQNEAQ (reference sequence). This CDR3 contains 16 residues. V lost 1 base, J lost 2 bases, and 14 bases lay in between. In DNA form, the CDR3 reads TGTGCCAGCAGCTTAGTCCTTCCGGGTGCGAACTATGGCTACACCTTC. Its protein is CASSLVLPGANYGYTF.